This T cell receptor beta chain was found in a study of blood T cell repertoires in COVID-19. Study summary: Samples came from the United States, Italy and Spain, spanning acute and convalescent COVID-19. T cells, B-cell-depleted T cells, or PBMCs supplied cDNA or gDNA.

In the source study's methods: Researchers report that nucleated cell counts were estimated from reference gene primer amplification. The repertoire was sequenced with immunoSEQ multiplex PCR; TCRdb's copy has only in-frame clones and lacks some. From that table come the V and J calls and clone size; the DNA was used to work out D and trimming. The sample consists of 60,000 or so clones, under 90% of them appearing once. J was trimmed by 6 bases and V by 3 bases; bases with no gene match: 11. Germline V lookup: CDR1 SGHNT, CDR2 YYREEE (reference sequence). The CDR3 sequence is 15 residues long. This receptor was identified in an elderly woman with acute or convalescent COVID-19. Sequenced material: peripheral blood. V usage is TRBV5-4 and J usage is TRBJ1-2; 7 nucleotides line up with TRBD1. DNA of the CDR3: TGTGCCAGCAGCTCGACTCGACAGGGTAATAATGGCTACACCTTC. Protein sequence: CASSSTRQGNNGYTF.